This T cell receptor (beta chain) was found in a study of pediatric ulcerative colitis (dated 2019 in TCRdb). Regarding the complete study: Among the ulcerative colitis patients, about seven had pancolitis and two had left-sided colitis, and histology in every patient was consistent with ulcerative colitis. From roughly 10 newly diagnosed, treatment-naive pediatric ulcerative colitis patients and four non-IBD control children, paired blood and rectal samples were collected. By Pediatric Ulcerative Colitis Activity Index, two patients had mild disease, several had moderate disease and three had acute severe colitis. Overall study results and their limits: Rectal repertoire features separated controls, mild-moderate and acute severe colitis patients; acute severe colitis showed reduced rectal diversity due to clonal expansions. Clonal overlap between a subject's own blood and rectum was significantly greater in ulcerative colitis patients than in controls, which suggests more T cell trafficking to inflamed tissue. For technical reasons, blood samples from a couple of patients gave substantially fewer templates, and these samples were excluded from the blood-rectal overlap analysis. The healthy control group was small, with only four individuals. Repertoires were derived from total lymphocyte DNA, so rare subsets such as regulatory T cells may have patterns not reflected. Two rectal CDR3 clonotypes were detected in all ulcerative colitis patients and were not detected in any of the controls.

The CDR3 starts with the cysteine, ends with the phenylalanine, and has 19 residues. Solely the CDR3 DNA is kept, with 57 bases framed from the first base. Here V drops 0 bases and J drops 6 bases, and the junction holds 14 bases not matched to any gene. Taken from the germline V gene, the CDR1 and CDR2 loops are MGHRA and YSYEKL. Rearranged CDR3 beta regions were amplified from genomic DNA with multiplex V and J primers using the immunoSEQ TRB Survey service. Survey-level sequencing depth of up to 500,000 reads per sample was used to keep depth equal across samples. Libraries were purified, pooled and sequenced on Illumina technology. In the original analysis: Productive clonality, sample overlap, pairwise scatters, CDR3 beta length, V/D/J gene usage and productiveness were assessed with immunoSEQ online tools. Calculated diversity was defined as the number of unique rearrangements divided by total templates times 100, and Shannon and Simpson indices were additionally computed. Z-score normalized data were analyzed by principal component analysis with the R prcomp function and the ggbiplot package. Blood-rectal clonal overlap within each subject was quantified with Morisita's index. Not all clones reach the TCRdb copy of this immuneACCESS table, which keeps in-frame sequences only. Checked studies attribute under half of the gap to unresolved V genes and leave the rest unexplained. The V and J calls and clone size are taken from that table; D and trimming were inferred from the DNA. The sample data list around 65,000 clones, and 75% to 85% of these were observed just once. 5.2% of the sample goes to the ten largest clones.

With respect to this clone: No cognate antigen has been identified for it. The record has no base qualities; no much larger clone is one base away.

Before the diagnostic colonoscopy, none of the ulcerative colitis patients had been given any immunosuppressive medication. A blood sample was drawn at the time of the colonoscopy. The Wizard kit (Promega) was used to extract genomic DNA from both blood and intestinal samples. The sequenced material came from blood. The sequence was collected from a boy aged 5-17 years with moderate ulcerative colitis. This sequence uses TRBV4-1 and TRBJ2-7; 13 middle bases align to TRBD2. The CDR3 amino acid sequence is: CASSQDIWELAGGPREQYF. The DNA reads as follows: TGCGCCAGCAGCCAAGATATTTGGGAACTAGCGGGAGGGCCCCGCGAGCAGTACTTC.